This TCR beta chain was observed in a study of metastatic and nonmetastatic thyroid tumors. Thyroid surgery was preceded by no treatment in any patient. CDR1 and CDR2 (germline): MGHDK, SYGVNS. The CDR3 length is 13 residues. TCRdb re-clonotyped the PCR reads via MiXCR. The sample has over 20,000 clones; roughly a sixth are singletons. The sequencing sample was made of blood. The receptor was isolated from a female donor with papillary thyroid cancer or a benign thyroid nodule (not recorded which). Some clones in this sample may be carry-over from other donors' samples. This chain uses TRBV25-1 with TRBJ2-7; D is unresolved. CDR3 amino acids: CASSLESSYEQFV. In nucleotides, the CDR3 is TGTGCCAGCAGTTTGGAGAGCTCCTACGAGCAGTTCGTC.